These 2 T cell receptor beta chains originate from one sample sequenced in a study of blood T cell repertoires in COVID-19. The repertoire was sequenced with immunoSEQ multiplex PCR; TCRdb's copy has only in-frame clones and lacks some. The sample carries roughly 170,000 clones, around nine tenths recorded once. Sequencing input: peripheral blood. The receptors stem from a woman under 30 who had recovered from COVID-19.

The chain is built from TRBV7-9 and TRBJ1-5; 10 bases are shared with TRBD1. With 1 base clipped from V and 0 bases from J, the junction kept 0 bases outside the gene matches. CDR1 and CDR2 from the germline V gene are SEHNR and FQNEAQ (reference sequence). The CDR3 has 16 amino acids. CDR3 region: CASSLGTGGSNQPQHF. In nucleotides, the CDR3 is TGTGCCAGCAGCTTAGGGACAGGGGGTAGCAATCAGCCCCAGCATTTT.

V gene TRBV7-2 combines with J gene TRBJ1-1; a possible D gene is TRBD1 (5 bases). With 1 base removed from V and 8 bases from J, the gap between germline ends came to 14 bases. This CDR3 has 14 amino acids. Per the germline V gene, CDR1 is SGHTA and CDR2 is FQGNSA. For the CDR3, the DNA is TGTGCCAGCAGCTTAGTTTGGGGAGGGGAGGAAGCTTTCTTT. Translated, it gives CASSLVWGGEEAFF. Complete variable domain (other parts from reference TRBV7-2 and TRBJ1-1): GAGVSQSPSNKVTEKGKDVELRCDPISGHTALYWYRQSLGQGLEFLIYFQGNSAPDKSGLPSDRFSAERTGGSVSTLTIQRTQQEDSAVYLCASSLVWGGEEAFFGQGTRLTVV.